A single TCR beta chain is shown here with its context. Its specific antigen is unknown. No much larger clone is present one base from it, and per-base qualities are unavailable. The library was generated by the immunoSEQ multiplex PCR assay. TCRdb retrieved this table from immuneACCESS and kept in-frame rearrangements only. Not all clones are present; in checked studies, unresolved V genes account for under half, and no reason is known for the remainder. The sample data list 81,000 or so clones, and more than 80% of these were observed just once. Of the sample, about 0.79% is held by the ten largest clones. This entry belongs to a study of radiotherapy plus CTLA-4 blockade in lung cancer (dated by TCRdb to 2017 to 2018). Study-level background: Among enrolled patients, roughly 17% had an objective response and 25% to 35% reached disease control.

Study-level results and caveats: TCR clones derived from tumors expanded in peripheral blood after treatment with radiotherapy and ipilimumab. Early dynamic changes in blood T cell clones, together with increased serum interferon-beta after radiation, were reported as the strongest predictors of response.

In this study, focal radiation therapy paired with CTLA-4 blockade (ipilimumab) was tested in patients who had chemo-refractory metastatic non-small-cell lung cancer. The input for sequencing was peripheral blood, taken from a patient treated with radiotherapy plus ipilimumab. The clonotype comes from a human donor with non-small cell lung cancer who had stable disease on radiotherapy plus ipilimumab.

The nucleotide sequence reads as follows: TGTGCCAGCTCACCATTTCGGACAGCACCTAGCGGGAGCGGATACGAGCAGTACTTC. Translated, it gives CASSPFRTAPSGSGYEQYF. The sequence is built from TRBV18 and TRBJ2-7; TRBD2 aligns with 10 central bases. Counted from cysteine to phenylalanine, this CDR3 has 19 amino acids. Here the CDR3 DNA is all that survives: 57 bases in frame from base 1. Unmatched junction bases come to 17, with V trimmed by 2 bases and J by 4 bases. The germline V gene gives CDR1 as KGHSH and CDR2 as LQKENI.